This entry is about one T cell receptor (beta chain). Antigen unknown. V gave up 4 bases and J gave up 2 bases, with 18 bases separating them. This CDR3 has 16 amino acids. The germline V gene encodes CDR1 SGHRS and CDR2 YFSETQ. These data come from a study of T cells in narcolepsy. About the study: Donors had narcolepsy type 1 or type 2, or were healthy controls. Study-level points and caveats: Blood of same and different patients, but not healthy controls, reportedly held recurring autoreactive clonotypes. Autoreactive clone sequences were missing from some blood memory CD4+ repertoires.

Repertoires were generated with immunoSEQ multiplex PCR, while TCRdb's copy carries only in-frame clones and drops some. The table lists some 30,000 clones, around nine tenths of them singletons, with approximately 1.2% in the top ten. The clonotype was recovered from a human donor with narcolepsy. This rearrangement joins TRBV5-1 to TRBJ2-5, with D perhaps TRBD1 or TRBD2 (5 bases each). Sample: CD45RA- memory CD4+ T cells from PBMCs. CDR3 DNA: TGCGCCAGCAGCGGACGGGACGGAGGACCGCAAGAGACCCAGTACTTC. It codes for CASSGRDGGPQETQYF.